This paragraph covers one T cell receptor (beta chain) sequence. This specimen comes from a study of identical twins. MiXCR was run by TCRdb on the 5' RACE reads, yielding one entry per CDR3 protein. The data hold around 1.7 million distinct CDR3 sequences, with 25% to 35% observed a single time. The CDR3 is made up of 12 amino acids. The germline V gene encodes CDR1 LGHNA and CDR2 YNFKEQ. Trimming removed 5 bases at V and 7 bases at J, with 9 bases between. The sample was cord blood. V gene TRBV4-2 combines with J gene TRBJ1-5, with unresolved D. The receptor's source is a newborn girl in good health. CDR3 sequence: CASSAPRQPQHF. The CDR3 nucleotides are TGTGCCAGCAGCGCCCCCCGGCAGCCCCAGCATTTT.